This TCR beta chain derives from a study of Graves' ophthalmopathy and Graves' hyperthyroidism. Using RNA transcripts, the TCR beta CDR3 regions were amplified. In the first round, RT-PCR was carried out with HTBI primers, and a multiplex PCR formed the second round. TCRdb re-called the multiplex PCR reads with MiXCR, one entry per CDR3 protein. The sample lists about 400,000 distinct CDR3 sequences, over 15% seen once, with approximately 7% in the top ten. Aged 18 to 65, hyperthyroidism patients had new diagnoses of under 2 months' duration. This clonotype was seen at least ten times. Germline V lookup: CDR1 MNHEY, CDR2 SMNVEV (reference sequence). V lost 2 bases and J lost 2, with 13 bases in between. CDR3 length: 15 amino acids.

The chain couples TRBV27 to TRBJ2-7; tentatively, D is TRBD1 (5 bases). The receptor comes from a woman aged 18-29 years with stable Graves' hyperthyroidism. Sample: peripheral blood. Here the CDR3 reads CASSLILGAPYEQYF. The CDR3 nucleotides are TGTGCCAGCAGTTTAATCCTTGGGGCCCCCTACGAGCAGTACTTC.